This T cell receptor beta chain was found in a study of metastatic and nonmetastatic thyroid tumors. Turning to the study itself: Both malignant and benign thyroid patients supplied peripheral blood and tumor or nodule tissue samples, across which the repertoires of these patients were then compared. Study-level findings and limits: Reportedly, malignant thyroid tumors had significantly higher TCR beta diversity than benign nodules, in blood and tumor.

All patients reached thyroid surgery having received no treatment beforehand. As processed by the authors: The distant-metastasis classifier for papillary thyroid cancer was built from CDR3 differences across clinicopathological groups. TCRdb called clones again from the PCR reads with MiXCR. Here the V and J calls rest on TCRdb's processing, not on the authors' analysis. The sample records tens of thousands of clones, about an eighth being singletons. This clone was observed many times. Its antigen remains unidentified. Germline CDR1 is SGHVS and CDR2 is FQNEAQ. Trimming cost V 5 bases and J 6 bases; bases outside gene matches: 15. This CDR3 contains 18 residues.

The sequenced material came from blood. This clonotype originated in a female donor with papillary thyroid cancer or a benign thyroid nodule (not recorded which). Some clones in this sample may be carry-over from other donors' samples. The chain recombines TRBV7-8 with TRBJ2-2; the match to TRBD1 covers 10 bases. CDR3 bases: TGTGCCAGCAGCCCCCGGACAGGGGGTCCCGGAGGCGCCGGGGAGCTGTTTTTT. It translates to CASSPRTGGPGGAGELFF.